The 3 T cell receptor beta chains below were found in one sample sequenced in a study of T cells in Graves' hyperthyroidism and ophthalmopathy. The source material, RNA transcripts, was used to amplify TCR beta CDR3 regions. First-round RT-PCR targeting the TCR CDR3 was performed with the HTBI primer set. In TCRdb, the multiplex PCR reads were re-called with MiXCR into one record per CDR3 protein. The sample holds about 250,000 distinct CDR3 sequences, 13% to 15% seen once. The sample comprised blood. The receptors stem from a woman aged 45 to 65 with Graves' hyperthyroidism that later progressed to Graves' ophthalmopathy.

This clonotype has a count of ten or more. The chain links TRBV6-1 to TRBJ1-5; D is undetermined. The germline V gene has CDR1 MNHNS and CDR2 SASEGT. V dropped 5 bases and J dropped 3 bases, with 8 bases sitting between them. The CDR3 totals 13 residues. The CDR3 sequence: CASSPSVNQPQHF. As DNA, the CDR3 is TGTGCCAGCAGTCCCAGCGTCAATCAGCCCCAGCATTTT.

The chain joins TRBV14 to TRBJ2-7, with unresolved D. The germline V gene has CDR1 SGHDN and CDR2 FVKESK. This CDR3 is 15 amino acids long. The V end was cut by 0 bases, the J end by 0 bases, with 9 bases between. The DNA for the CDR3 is TGTGCCAGCAGCCAAGATTTCGGCGTCTCCTACGAGCAGTACTTC. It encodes CASSQDFGVSYEQYF.

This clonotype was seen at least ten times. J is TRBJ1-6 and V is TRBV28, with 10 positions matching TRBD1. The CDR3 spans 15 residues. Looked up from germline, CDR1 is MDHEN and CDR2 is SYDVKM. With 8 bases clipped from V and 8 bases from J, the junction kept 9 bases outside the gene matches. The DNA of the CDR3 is TGTGCCAGCCAGGCGCCGGGACAGGGGTATTCACCCCTCCACTTT. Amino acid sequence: CASQAPGQGYSPLHF.